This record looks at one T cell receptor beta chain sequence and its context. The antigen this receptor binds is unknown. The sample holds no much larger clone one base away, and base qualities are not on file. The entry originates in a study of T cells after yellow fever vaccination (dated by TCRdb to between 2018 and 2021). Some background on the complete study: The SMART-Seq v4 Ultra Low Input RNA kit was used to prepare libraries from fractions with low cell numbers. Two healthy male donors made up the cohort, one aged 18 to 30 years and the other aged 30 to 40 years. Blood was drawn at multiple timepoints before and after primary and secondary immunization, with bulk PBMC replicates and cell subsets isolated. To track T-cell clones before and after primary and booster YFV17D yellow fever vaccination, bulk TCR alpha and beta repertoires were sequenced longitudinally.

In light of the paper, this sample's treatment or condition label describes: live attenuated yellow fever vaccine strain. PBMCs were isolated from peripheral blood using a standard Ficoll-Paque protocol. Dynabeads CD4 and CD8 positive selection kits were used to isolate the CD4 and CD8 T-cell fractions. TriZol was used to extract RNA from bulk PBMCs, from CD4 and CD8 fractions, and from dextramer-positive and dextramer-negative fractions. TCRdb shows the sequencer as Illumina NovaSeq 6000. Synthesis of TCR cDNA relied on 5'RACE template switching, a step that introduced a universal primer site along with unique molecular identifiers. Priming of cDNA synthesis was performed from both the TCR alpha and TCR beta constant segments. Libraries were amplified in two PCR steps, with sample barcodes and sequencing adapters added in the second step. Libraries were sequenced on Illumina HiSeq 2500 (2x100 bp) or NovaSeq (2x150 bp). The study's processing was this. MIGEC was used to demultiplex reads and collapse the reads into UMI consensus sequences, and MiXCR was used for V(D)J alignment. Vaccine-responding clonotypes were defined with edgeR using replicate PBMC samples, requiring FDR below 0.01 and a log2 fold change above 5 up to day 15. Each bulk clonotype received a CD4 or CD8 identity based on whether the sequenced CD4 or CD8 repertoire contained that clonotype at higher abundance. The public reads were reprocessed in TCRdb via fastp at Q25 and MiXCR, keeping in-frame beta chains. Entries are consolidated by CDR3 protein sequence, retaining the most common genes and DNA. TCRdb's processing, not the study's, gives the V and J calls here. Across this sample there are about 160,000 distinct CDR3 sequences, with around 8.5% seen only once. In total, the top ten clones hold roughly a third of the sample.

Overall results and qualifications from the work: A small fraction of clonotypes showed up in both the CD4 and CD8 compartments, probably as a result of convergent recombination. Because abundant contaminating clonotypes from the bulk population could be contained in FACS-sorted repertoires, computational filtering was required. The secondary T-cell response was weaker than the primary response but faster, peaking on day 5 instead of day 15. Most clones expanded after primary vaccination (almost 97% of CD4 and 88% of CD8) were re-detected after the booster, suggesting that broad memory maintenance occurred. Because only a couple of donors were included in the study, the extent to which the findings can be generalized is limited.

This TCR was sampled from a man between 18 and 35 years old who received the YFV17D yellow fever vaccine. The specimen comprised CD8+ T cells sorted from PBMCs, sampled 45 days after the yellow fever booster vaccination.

This receptor has the CDR3 CASTLGQEAFF. The bases read TGTGCCAGCACCCTTGGACAGGAAGCTTTCTTT. The chain is assembled from TRBV27 and TRBJ1-1; the D region possibly corresponds to TRBD1 (6 bases align). CDR1 and CDR2 (MNHEY, SMNVEV) derive from the germline V gene (reference sequence). The CDR3 sequence holds 11 residues, the cysteine and phenylalanine included. Only the CDR3 DNA stays, 33 bases, in frame from base 1. The trim is 7 bases for V and 8 bases for J, with a gap of 11 bases between the germline ends.